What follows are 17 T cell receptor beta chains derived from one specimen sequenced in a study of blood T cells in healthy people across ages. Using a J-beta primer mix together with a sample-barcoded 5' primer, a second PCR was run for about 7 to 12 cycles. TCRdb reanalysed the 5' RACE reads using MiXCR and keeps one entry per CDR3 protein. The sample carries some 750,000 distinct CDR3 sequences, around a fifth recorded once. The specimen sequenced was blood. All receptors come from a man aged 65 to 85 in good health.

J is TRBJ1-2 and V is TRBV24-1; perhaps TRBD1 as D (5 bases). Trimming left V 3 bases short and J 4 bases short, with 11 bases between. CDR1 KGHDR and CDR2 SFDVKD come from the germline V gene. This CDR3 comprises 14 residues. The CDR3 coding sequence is TGTGCCACCAGTGATCCAGGGTGGATCTATGGCTACACCTTC. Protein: CATSDPGWIYGYTF.

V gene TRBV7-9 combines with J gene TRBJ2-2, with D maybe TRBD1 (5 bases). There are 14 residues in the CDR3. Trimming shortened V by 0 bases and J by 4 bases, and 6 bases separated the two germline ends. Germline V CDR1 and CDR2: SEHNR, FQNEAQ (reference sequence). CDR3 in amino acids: CASSLAQGTGELFF. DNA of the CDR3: TGTGCCAGCAGCTTAGCCCAGGGCACCGGGGAGCTGTTTTTT.

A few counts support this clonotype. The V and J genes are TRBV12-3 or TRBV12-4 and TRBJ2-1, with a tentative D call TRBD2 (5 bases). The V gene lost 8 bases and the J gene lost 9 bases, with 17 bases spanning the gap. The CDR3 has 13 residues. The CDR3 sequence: CASRVGELGEQFF. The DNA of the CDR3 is TGTGCCAGCCGGGTGGGAGAATTGGGTGAGCAGTTCTTC.

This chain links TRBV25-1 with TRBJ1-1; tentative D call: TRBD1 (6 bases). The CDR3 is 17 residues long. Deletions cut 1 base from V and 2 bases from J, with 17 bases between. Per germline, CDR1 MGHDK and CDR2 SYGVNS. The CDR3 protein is CASSELAVQGLNTEAFF. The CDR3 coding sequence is TGTGCCAGCAGTGAATTAGCGGTGCAGGGGCTTAACACTGAAGCTTTCTTT. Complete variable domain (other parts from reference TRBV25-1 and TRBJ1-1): EADIYQTPRYLVIGTGKKITLECSQTMGHDKMYWYQQDPGMELHLIHYSYGVNSTEKGDLSSESTVSRIRTEHFPLTLESARPSHTSQYLCASSELAVQGLNTEAFFGQGTRLTVV.

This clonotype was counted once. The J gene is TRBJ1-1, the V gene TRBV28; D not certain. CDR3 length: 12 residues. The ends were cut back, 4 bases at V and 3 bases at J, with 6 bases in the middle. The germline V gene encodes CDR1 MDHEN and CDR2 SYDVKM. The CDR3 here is CASSSTYTEAFF. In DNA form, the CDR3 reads TGTGCCAGCAGTTCAACCTACACTGAAGCTTTCTTT.

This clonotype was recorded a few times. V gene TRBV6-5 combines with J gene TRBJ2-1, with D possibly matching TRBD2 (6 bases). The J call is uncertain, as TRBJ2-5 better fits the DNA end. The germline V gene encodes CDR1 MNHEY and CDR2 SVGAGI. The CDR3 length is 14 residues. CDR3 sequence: CASSYGTSMETQYF. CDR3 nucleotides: TGTGCCAGCAGTTATGGTACTAGCATGGAGACCCAGTACTTC.

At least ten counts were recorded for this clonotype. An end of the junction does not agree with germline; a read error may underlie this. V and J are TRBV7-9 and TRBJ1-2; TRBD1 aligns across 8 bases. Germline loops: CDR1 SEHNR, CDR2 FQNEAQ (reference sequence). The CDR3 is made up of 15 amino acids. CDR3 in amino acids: CASTLPGGDNYGYTF. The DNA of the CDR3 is TGTGCCAGCACCTTACCAGGGGGCGATAACTATGGCTACACCTTC.

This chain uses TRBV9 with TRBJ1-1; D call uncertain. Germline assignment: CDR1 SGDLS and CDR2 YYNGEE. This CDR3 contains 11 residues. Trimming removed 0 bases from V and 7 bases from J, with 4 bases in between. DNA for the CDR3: TGTGCCAGCAGCGTAGCGGGTGAAGCTTTCTTT. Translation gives CASSVAGEAFF.

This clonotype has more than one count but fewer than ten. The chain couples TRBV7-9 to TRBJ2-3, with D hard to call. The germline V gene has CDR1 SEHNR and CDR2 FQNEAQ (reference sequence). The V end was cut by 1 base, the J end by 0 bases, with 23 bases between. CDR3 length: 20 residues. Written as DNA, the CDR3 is TGTGCCAGCAGCTTAGAAGTCTCGGTCAGACGGAAGTCTAGCACAGATACGCAGTATTTT. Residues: CASSLEVSVRRKSSTDTQYF.

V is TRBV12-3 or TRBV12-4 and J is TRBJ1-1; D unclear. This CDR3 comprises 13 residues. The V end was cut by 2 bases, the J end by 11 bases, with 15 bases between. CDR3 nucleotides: TGTGCCAGCAGTTTAAGCCACATACTCGGGGCTTTCTTT. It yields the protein CASSLSHILGAFF.

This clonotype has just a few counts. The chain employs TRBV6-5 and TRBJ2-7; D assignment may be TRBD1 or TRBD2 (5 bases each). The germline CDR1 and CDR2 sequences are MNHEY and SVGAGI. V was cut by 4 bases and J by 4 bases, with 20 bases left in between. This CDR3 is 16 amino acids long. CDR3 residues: CASSSGRLRGEYEQYV. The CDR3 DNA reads TGTGCCAGCAGTTCGGGGCGGTTAAGGGGCGAATACGAGCAGTACGTC.

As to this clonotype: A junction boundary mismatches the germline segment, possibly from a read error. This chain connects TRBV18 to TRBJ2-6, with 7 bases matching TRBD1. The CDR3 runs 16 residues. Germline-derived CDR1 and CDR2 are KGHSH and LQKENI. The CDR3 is CASSIRQGSGANILTF. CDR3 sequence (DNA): TGTGCCAGCTCAATTAGACAGGGCTCTGGGGCCAACATCCTGACTTTC.

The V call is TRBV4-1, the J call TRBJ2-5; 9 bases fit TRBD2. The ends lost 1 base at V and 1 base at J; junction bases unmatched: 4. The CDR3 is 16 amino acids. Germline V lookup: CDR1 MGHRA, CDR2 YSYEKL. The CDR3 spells CASSQGLGLAQETQYF. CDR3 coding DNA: TGCGCCAGCAGCCAAGGTCTGGGACTAGCCCAAGAGACCCAGTACTTC.

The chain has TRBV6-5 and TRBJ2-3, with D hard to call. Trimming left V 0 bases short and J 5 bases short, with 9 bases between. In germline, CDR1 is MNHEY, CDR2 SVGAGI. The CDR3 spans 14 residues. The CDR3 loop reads CASSYSGPLDTQYF. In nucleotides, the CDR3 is TGTGCCAGCAGTTACTCAGGGCCCTTAGATACGCAGTATTTT.

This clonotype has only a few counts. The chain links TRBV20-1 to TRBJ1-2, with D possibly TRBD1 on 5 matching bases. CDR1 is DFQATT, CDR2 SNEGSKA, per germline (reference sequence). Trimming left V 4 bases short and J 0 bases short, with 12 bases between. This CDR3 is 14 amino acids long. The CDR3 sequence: CSATSGTANYGYTF. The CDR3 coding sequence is TGCAGTGCTACCTCCGGGACGGCTAACTATGGCTACACCTTC.

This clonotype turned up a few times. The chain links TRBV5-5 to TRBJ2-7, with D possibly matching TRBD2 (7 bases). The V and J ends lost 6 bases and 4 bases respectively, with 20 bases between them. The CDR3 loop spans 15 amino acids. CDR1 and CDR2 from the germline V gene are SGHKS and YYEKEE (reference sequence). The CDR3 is CASTFGAGASYEQYF. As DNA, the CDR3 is TGTGCCAGCACCTTTGGGGCGGGGGCGAGTTACGAGCAGTACTTC.

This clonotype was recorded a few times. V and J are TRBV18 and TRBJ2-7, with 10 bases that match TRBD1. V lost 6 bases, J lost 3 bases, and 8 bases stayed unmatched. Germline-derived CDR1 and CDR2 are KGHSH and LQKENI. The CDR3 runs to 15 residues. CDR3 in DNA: TGTGCCAGCTCCCAAGGACAGGGGGACCTCTACGAGCAGTACTTC. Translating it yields CASSQGQGDLYEQYF.